The text below deals with one T cell receptor (beta chain). V shed 7 bases and J shed 2 bases, with 2 bases lying between them. The germline CDR1 and CDR2 sequences are SNHLY and FYNNEI. The CDR3 extends over 11 amino acids. This sample was included in a study of blood T cell repertoires in COVID-19. Libraries were prepared by immunoSEQ multiplex PCR; TCRdb keeps only in-frame clonotypes and omits some of them. The sample records around 180,000 clones, approximately 83% being singletons. This chain links TRBV2 with TRBJ1-4, with no clear D. The sequence came from a man between 60 and 75 years old with acute or convalescent COVID-19. The sample comprised peripheral blood. The CDR3 reads CASTTNEKLFF. Written as DNA, the CDR3 is TGTGCCAGCACGACTAATGAAAAACTGTTTTTT.